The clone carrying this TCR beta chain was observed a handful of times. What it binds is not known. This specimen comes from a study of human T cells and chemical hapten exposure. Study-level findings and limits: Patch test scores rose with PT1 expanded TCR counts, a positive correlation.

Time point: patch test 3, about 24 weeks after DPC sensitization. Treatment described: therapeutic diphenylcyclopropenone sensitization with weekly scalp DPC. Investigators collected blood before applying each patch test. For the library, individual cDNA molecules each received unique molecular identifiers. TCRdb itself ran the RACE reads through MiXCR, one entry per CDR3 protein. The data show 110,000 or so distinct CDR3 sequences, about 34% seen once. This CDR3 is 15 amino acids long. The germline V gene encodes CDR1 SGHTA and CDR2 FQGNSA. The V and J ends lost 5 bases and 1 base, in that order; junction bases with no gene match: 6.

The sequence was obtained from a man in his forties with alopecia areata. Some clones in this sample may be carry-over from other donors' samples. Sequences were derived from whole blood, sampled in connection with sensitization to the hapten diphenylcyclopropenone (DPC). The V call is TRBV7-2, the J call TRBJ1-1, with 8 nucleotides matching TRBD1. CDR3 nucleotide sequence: TGTGCCAGCAGCCCCAGAGACAGGGGGAACACTGAAGCTTTCTTT. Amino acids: CASSPRDRGNTEAFF. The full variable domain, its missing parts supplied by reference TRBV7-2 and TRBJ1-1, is GAGVSQSPSNKVTEKGKDVELRCDPISGHTALYWYRQSLGQGLEFLIYFQGNSAPDKSGLPSDRFSAERTGGSVSTLTIQRTQQEDSAVYLCASSPRDRGNTEAFFGQGTRLTVV.